These 2 T cell receptor beta chains were all obtained from the same sample, sequenced in a study of T cell changes during pregnancy in multiple sclerosis. Here immunoSEQ multiplex PCR was the method, and the copy in TCRdb shows in-frame clones only, minus some. The sample gives about 100,000 clones, roughly 92% of which show up once; almost 1% is in the top ten. The source material was peripheral blood, sampled after pregnancy. These receptors were collected from a female donor with multiple sclerosis, enrolled in a pregnancy study.

The CDR3 protein is CASSFTGDGYTF. The CDR3 DNA is TGTGCCAGCAGTTTCACAGGGGATGGCTACACCTTC. The genes are TRBV28 and TRBJ1-2, with 7 nucleotides matching TRBD1. V shed 3 bases and J 6 bases; nucleotides not matched to a gene: 1. Germline V CDR1 and CDR2: MDHEN, SYDVKM. This CDR3 is built from 12 residues.

The table lists this clone with a few counts. The V gene is TRBV30, the J gene TRBJ2-2; 8 bases map to TRBD2. The CDR3 loop spans 14 amino acids. The V and J ends lost 8 bases and 1 base, in that order; junction bases with no gene match: 6. The germline V gene encodes CDR1 GTSNPN and CDR2 SVGIG (reference sequence). The CDR3 sequence: CAVGLARNTGELFF. In DNA, the CDR3 is TGTGCCGTAGGACTAGCTCGGAACACCGGGGAGCTGTTTTTT.